The rows below give T cell receptor beta chains drawn from one sample of a study of blood T cell repertoires in COVID-19. TCRdb's table, derived via immunoSEQ multiplex PCR, lists solely in-frame clones and lacks some. This sample yields about 200,000 clones, of which approximately 90% are seen a single time; approximately 6% belongs to the top ten. What was sequenced was peripheral blood. These receptors were obtained from an elderly man with acute or convalescent COVID-19. The CDR3 runs from the conserved cysteine through the conserved F or W. D genes are given only for firm matches. Part of the rows lack a size; the others show once, few, many or a class for expanded clones.

>NA|NA|TRBJ2-1|TRBV19
TGTGCCAGTAGTCAGGGTCCCGGGCGGGGCGAGCAGTTCTTC
CASSQGPGRGEQFF
>TRBD2|NA|TRBJ2-3|TRBV11-3
TGTGCCAGCAGCGTTGAGGGAGGGCCACTTACGCAGTATTTT
CASSVEGGPLTQYF
>NA|NA|TRBJ1-2|TRBV6-2/TRBV6-3
TGTGCCAGCAGTTACTCCGAGGCTGGCTACACCTTC
CASSYSEAGYTF
>NA|few|TRBJ2-5|TRBV7-2
TGTGCCAGCCGAATGGGCACTCAAGAGACCCAGTACTTC
CASRMGTQETQYF
>TRBD1|few|TRBJ1-2|TRBV6-5
TGTGCCAGCAGCCCGGGACAGGGGGCACCCTATGGCTACACCTTC
CASSPGQGAPYGYTF
>TRBD1|once|TRBJ2-5|TRBV6-6
TGTGCCAGCAGTTACACGGGACAGGGGGCAGAGACCCAGTACTTC
CASSYTGQGAETQYF
>NA|NA|TRBJ1-4|TRBV4-1
TGCGCCAGCAGCCGCAGCAACGGGGGACCTAATGAAAAACTGTTTTTT
CASSRSNGGPNEKLFF
>TRBD2|NA|TRBJ2-1|TRBV7-2
TGTGCCAGCAGCTTAGGGCCCGCGGGAGCCGACAATGAGCAGTTCTTC
CASSLGPAGADNEQFF
>TRBD1|NA|TRBJ2-5|TRBV28
TGTGCCAGCAGTCCTACCGGGACAGGGTCGGAGACCCAGTACTTC
CASSPTGTGSETQYF
>NA|NA|TRBJ1-1|TRBV14
TGTGCCAGCAGCCAAGTGAAAAGGGGCATGAACACTGAAGCTTTCTTT
CASSQVKRGMNTEAFF
>TRBD1|NA|TRBJ1-1|TRBV20-1
TGCAGTGCTAGTCAGGGGGCCACTGAAGCTTTCTTT
CSASQGATEAFF
>NA|NA|TRBJ2-3|TRBV6-5
TGTGCCAGCAGCGGGTCCCCGTTTAGCACAGATACGCAGTATTTT
CASSGSPFSTDTQYF
>NA|few|TRBJ1-5|TRBV7-3
TGTGCCAGCAGCCGCGGGTACAATCAGCCCCAGCATTTT
CASSRGYNQPQHF
>TRBD1|NA|TRBJ2-2|TRBV29-1
TGCAGCGTTGACCGGGACAGCTACACCGGGGAGCTGTTTTTT
CSVDRDSYTGELFF
>TRBD2|NA|TRBJ2-1|TRBV18
TGTGCCAGCTCACTCATGGCGGGAGGGGACTACAATGAGCAGTTCTTC
CASSLMAGGDYNEQFF
>TRBD2|few|TRBJ2-7|TRBV11-2
TGTGCCAGCAGCTTTGGTAGCGGGAGCTTTTACGAGCAGTACTTC
CASSFGSGSFYEQYF